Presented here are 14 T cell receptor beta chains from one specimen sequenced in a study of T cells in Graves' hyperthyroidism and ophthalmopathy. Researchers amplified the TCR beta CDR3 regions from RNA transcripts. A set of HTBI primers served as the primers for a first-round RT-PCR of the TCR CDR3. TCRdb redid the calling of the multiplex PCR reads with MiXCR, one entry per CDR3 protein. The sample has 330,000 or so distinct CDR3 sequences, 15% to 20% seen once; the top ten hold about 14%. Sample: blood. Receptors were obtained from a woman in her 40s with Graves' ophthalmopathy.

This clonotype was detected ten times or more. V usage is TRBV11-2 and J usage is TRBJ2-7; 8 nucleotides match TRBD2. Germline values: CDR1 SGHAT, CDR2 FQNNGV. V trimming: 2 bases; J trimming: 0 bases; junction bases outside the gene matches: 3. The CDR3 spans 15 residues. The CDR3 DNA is TGTGCCAGCAGCTTAACCGGGGGGGGCTCCTACGAGCAGTACTTC. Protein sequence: CASSLTGGGSYEQYF.

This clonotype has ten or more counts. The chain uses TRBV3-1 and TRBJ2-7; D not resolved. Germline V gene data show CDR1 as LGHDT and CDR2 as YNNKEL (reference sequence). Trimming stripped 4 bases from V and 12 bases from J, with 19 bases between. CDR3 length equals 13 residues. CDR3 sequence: CASSPHGLATSYF. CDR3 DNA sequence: TGTGCCAGCAGCCCCCACGGTCTGGCTACGTCGTACTTC.

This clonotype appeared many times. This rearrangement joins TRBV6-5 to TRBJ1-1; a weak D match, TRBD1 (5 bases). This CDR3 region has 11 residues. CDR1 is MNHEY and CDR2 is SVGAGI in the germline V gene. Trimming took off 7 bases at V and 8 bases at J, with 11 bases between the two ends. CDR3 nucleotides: TGTGCCAGCAAGTCGGGGCTGGAAGCTTTCTTT. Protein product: CASKSGLEAFF.

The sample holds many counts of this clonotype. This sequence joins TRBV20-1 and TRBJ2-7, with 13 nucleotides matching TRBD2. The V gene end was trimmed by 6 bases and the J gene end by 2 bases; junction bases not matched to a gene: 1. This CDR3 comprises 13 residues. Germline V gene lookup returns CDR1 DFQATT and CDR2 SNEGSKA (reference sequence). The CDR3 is CSAGTSGTYEQYF. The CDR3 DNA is TGCAGTGCCGGGACTAGCGGGACCTACGAGCAGTACTTC.

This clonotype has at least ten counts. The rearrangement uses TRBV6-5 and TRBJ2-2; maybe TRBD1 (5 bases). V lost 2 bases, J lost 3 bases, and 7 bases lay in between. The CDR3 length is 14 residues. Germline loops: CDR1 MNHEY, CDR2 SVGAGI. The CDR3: CASSYDSDTGELFF. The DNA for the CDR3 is TGTGCCAGCAGTTACGACAGTGACACCGGGGAGCTGTTTTTT.

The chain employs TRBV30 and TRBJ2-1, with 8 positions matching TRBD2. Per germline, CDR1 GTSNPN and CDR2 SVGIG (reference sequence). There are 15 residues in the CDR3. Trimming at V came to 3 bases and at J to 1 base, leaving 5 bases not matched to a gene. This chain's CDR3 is CAWRTGLGSYNEQFF. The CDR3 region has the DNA TGTGCCTGGAGGACGGGACTAGGGTCCTACAATGAGCAGTTCTTC.

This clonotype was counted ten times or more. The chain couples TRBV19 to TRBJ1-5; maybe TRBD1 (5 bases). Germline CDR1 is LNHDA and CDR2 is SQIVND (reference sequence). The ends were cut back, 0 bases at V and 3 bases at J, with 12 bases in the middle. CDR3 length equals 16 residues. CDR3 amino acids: CASSIDRGGDNQPQHF. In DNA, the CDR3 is TGTGCCAGTAGTATAGACCGTGGGGGGGACAATCAGCCCCAGCATTTT.

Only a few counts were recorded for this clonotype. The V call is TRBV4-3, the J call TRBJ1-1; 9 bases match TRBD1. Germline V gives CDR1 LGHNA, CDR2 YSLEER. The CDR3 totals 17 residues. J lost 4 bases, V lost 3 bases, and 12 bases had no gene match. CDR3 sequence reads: CASSQGETGGMGTEAFF. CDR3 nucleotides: TGCGCCAGCAGCCAGGGAGAGACAGGGGGGATGGGCACTGAAGCTTTCTTT.

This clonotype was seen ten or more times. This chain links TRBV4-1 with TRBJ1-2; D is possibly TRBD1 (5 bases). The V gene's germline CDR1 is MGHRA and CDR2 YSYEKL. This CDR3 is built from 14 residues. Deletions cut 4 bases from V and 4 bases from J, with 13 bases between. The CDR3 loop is CASSPRGEGYGYTF. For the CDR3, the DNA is TGCGCCAGCAGCCCGCGGGGGGAAGGCTATGGCTACACCTTC.

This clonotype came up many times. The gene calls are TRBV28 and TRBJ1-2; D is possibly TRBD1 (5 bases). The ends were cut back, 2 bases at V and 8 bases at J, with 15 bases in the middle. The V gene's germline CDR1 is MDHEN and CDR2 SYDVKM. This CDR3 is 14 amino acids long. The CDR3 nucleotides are TGTGCCAGCAGTTTAATTGGGCAATGGGGCGGCTACACCTTC. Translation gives CASSLIGQWGGYTF.

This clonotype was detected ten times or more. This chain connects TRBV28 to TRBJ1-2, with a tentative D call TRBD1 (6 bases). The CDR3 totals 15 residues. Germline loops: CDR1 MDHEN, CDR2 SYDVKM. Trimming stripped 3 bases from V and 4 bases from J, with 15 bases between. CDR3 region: CASSFRGAVVYGYTF. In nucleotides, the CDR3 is TGTGCCAGCAGTTTTCGGGGGGCGGTGGTCTATGGCTACACCTTC.

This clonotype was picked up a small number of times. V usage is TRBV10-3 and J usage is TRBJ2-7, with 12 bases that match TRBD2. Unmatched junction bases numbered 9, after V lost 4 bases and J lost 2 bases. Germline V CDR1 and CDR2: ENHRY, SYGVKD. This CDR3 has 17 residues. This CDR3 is CAISGDRTSGAAYEQYF. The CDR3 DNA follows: TGTGCCATCAGTGGGGACAGGACTAGCGGGGCCGCCTACGAGCAGTACTTC.

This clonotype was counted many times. The DNA of the CDR3 is TGCAGTGCTAGAACTATTGACAGGGGTGGGACTGAAGCTTTCTTT. This gives the protein CSARTIDRGGTEAFF. V is TRBV20-1 and J is TRBJ1-1; TRBD1 agrees at 8 bases. The CDR3 spans 15 residues. V shed 2 bases, J shed 5 bases, and the junction held 10 bases outside the gene matches. CDR1 is DFQATT and CDR2 is SNEGSKA in the germline V gene (reference sequence).

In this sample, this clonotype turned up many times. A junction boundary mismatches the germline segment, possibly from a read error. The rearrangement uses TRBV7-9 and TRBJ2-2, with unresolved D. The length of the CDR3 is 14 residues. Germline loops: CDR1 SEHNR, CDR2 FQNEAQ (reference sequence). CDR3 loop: CAGSFRQYTGELFF. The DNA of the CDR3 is TGTGCCGGCAGCTTTAGGCAGTACACCGGGGAGCTGTTTTTT.